This TCR beta chain was found in a study of T cell changes during pregnancy in multiple sclerosis. V was shortened by 4 bases and J by 3 bases, with 13 bases between the two germline ends. Germline values: CDR1 MDHEN, CDR2 SYDVKM. There are 14 residues in the CDR3. Measured with immunoSEQ multiplex PCR; TCRdb has only the in-frame clones, and not every one. The profile shows fewer than 70,000 clones, 92% of them singletons. The sequenced sample was peripheral blood, obtained in the second trimester of pregnancy. The genes are TRBV28 and TRBJ2-7; D not certain. The TCR comes from a female donor in good health, enrolled as a control in a pregnancy study. The CDR3 DNA reads as TGTGCCAGCAGTTCACCCGCCGAGGTCTACGAGCAGTACTTC. This gives the protein CASSSPAEVYEQYF.